This T cell receptor (beta chain) originates from a study of blood T cell repertoires in COVID-19. Only one count was recorded for this clone. Data came from immunoSEQ multiplex PCR; TCRdb stores just in-frame clones and leaves some out. The sample lists some 90,000 clones, just over 90% seen once, with around 3.9% in the top ten. The source of this sequence is a woman aged 50 to 60 in a cohort sampled during active COVID-19. Specimen: peripheral blood.

CDR3 nucleotide sequence: TGTGCCAGCTCACCAGGGACTCCTCAAGAGACCCAGTACTTC. Amino acid sequence: CASSPGTPQETQYF. The chain couples TRBV18 to TRBJ2-5, with D possibly being TRBD2 (6 bases). The CDR3 runs 14 residues. The V end lost 2 bases, the J end lost 2 bases, and 9 bases lay between the germline ends. Looked up from germline, CDR1 is KGHSH and CDR2 is LQKENI.